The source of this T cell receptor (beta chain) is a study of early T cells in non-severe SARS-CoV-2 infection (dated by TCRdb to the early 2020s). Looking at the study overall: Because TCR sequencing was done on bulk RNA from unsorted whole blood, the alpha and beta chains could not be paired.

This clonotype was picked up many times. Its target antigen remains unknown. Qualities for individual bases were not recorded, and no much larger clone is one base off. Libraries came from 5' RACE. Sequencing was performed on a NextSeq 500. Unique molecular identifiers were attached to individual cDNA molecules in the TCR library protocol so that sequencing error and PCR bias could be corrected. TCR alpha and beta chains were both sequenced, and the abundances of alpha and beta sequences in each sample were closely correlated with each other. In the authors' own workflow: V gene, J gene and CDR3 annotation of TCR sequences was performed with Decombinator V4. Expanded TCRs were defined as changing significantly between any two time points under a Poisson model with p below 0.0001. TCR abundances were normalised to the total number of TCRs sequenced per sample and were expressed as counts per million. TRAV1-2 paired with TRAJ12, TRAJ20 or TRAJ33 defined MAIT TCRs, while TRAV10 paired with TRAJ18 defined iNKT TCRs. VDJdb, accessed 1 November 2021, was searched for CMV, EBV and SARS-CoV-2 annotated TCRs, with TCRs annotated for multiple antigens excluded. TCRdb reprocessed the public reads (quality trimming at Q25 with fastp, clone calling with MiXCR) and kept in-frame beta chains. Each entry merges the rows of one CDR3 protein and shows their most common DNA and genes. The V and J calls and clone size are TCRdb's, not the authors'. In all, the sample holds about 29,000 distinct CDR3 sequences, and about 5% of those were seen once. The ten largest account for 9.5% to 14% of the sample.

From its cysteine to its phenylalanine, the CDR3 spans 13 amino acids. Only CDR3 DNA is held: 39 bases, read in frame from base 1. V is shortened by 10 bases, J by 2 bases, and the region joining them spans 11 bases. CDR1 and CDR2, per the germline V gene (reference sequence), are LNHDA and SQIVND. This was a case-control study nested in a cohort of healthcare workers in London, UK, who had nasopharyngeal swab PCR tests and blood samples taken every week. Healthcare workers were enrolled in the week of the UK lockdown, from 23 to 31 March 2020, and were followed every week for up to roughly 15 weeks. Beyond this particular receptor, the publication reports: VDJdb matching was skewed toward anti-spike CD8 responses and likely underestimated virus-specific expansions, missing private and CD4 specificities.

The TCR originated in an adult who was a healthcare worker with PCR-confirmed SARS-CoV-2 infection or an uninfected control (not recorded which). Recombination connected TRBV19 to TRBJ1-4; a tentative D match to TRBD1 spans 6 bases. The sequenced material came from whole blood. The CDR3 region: CATEGGTNEKLFF. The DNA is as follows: TGTGCCACCGAGGGGGGTACTAATGAAAAACTGTTTTTT.